The 2 T cell receptor beta chains below all came from one sample that was sequenced in a study of shared clonotypes between healthy human individuals. Generated by immunoSEQ multiplex PCR, the TCRdb table keeps only in-frame clones and is missing some. The sample has about 1.1 million clones; roughly 80% are singletons. What was sequenced was memory CD4+ T cells from PBMCs. Subset in this sample: CD45RA-negative fraction. The origin of the receptors is a man younger than 35 in good health. Some clones in this sample may be carry-over from other donors' samples.

Of note for this clone: Other DNA sequences of this sample code for an identical CDR3. The J gene is TRBJ2-3, the V gene TRBV7-8, with 10 bases aligning to TRBD2. Germline-derived CDR1 and CDR2 are SGHVS and FQNEAQ. Trimming took 3 bases from V and 1 from J; bases not matched to a gene: 4. This CDR3 has 16 amino acids. The CDR3 spells CASSFLAGGRTDTQYF. DNA of the CDR3: TGTGCCAGCAGCTTCTTAGCGGGAGGCCGCACAGATACGCAGTATTTT.

This clone was seen a handful of times. The chain joins TRBV2 to TRBJ2-3; D gene unclear. V lost 5 bases and J 7 bases, leaving 7 bases between the germline ends. The germline gives CDR1 SNHLY, CDR2 FYNNEI. The CDR3 consists of 11 residues. In nucleotides, the CDR3 is TGTGCCAGCAGTCTCCAGAATACGCAGTATTTT. Protein product: CASSLQNTQYF. Complete variable domain (other parts from reference TRBV2 and TRBJ2-3): EPEVTQTPSHQVTQMGQEVILRCVPISNHLYFYWYRQILGQKVEFLVSFYNNEISEKSEIFDDQFSVERPDGSNFTLKIRSTKLEDSAMYFCASSLQNTQYFGPGTRLTVL.